Below, 2 T cell receptor beta chains from the same sample are listed, as sequenced in a study of beta chain features in type 1 diabetes. Study-level results: A moderate, significant TCRB CDR3 shortening appeared in type 1 diabetes across four CD4+ subsets.

No antigen is known for these receptors. The authors reverse transcribed all of the isolated RNA, so sequencing captured expressed TCRB transcripts. Libraries were prepared by immunoSEQ multiplex PCR; TCRdb keeps only in-frame clonotypes and omits some of them. The sample includes around 250,000 clones, approximately 24% of them seen just once. Material for sequencing was naive CD4+ T cells from blood. The receptors here all came from a woman aged 25 to 45 with type 1 diabetes.

This clone was detected only a few times. This sequence joins TRBV5-1 and TRBJ2-5, with 7 bases matching TRBD2. Germline CDR1 SGHRS, CDR2 YFSETQ. The CDR3 loop spans 14 amino acids. Trimming removed 4 bases from V and 1 base from J; junction bases left unmatched: 4. The CDR3 DNA reads TGCGCCAGCAGCACCTCTAGCGGCCAAGAGACCCAGTACTTC. Its protein is CASSTSSGQETQYF.

This clone was counted between two and nine times. The chain couples TRBV5-1 to TRBJ2-7; 7 bases are a match to TRBD1. Trimming removed 2 bases from V and 5 bases from J; junction bases left unmatched: 4. The CDR3 sequence is 13 residues long. CDR1 is SGHRS, CDR2 YFSETQ, per germline. Written as DNA, the CDR3 is TGCGCCAGCAGCTTCGAAGGGGGCCACGAGCAGTACTTC. Translated, it gives CASSFEGGHEQYF.